The 2 T cell receptor beta chains listed next were all sequenced from one sample in a study of monozygotic twins with cystic fibrosis. The repertoire was sequenced with immunoSEQ multiplex PCR; TCRdb's copy has only in-frame clones and lacks some. Among some 19,000 clones listed, nearly 98% were seen once. Material for sequencing was blood. The receptors stem from a woman under 40 with cystic fibrosis.

J is TRBJ1-1 and V is TRBV4-3; no reliable D call. This CDR3 has 14 residues. Germline-derived CDR1 and CDR2 are LGHNA and YSLEER. V was pared by 0 bases and J by 1 base, with 6 bases between. CDR3 DNA sequence: TGCGCCAGCAGCCAAGATTTAGGGAACACTGAAGCTTTCTTT. Residues: CASSQDLGNTEAFF.

The chain links TRBV28 to TRBJ1-5; TRBD1 is a possible D gene (6 bases). The CDR3 extends over 15 amino acids. Per germline, CDR1 MDHEN and CDR2 SYDVKM. V was trimmed by 3 bases and J by 3 bases, leaving 12 bases between them. The CDR3 region has the DNA TGTGCCAGCAGTTTGCCGGACAGTAACAATCAGCCCCAGCATTTT. Translated: CASSLPDSNNQPQHF.